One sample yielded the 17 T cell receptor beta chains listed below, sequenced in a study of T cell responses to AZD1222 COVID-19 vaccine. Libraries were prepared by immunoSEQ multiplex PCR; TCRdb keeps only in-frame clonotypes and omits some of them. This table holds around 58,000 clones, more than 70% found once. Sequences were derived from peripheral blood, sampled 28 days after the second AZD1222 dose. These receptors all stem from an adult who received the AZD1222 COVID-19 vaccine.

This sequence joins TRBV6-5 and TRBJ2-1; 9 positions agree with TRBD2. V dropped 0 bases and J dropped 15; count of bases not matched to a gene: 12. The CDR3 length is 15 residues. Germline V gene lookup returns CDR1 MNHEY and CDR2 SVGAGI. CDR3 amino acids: CASSYSTAGGPNLFF. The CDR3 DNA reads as TGTGCCAGCAGTTACTCGACGGCGGGAGGGCCAAACCTGTTCTTC.

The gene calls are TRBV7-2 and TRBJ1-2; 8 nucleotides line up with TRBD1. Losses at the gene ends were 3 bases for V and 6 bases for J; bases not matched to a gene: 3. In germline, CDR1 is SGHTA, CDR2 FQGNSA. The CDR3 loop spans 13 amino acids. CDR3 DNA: TGTGCCAGCAGCTTTACAGGGGGGGATGGCTACACCTTC. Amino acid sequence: CASSFTGGDGYTF.

Here the CDR3 reads CASSENRGMNTEAFF. CDR3 bases: TGTGCCAGCAGCGAGAACAGGGGGATGAACACTGAAGCTTTCTTT. The rearrangement joins TRBV5-6 to TRBJ1-1; 8 bases agree with TRBD1. CDR1 is SGHDT and CDR2 is YYEEEE in the germline V gene. The CDR3 extends over 15 amino acids. Trimming cost V 4 bases and J 0 bases; bases outside gene matches: 5. Full variable domain (outside the CDR3, taken from reference TRBV5-6 and TRBJ1-1): DAGVTQSPTHLIKTRGQQVTLRCSPKSGHDTVSWYQQALGQGPQFIFQYYEEEERQRGNFPDRFSGHQFPNYSSELNVNALLLGDSALYLCASSENRGMNTEAFFGQGTRLTVV.

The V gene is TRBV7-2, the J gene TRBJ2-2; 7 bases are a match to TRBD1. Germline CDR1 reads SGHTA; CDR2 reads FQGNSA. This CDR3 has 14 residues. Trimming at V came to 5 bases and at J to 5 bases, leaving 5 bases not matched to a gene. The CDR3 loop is CASSPQGETGELFF. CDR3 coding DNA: TGTGCCAGCAGCCCCCAGGGGGAGACCGGGGAGCTGTTTTTT.

The CDR3 reads CASSLRVGRGELFF. CDR3 sequence (DNA): TGTGCCAGCAGCTTACGAGTAGGGAGGGGGGAGCTGTTTTTT. The chain recombines TRBV11-2 with TRBJ2-2; D is possibly TRBD2 (6 bases). CDR1 and CDR2 from the germline V gene are SGHAT and FQNNGV. CDR3 length: 14 amino acids. Trimming stripped 2 bases from V and 8 bases from J, with 12 bases between.

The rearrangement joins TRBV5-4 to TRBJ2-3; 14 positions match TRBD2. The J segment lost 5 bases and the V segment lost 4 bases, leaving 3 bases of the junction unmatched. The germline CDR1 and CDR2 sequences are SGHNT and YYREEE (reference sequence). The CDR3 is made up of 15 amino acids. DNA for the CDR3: TGTGCCAGCAGCCCGGGACTAGCGGGAGTAGATACGCAGTATTTT. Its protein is CASSPGLAGVDTQYF.

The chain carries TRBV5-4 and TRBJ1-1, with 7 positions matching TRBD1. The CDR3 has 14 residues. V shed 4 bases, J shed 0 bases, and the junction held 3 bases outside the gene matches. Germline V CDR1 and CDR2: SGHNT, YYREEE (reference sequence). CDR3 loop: CASSGGQLNTEAFF. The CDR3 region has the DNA TGTGCCAGCAGCGGGGGACAGCTGAACACTGAAGCTTTCTTT.

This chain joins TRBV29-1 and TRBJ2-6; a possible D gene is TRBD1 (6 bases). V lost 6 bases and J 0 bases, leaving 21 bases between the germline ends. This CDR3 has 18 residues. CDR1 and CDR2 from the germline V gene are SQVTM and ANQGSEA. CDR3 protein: CSVASGVLGSSGANVLTF. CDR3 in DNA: TGCAGCGTGGCCTCAGGGGTATTGGGTTCCTCTGGGGCCAACGTCCTGACTTTC.

This CDR3 is CASSIRNRRRNNEQFF. The CDR3 DNA follows: TGTGCCAGTAGTATAAGGAACAGGCGGAGGAACAATGAGCAGTTCTTC. The chain links TRBV19 to TRBJ2-1, with D possibly called TRBD1 or TRBD2 (5 bases each). V was cut by 2 bases and J by 5 bases, with 16 bases left in between. Per germline, CDR1 LNHDA and CDR2 SQIVND (reference sequence). The CDR3 sequence is 16 residues long.

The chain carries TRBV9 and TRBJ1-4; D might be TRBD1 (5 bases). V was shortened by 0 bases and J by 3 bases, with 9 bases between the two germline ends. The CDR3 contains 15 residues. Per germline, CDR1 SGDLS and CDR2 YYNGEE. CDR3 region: CASSVGPGANEKLFF. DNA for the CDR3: TGTGCCAGCAGCGTAGGCCCGGGGGCTAATGAAAAACTGTTTTTT.

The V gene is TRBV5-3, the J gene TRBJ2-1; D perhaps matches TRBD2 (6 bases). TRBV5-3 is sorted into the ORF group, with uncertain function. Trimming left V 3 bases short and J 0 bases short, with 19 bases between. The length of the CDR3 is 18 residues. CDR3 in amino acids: CARSSISLAEFSYNEQFF. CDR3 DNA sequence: TGTGCCAGAAGCTCTATTTCATTAGCGGAATTCTCCTACAATGAGCAGTTCTTC.

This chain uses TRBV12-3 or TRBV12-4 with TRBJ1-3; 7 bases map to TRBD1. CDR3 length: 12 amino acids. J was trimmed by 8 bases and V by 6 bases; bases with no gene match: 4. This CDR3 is CASRNRGDTIYF. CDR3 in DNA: TGTGCCAGCAGAAACAGGGGCGACACCATATATTTT.

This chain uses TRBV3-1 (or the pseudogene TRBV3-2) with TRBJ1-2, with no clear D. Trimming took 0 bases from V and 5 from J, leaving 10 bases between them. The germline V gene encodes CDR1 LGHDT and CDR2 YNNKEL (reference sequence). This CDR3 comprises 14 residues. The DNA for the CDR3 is TGTGCCAGCAGCCAAGATCGGGCGGGGTATGGCTACACCTTC. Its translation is CASSQDRAGYGYTF.

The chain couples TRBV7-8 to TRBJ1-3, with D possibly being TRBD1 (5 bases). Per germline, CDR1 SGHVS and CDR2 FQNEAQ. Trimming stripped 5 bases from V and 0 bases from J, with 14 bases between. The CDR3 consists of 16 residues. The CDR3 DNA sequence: TGTGCCAGCAGCGCGGGACTCCAAACCTCTGGAAACACCATATATTTT. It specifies CASSAGLQTSGNTIYF.

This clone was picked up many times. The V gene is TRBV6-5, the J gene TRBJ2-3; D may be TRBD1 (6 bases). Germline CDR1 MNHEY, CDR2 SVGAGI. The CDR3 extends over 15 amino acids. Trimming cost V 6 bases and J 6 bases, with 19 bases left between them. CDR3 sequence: CASSPQGSSRDTQYF. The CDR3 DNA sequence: TGTGCCAGCAGCCCCCAGGGGAGCTCACGGGATACGCAGTATTTT.

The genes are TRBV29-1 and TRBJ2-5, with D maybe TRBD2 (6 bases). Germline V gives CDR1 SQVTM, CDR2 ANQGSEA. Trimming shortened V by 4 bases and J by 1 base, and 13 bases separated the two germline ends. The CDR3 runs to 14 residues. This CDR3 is CSVGGDRAQETQYF. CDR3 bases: TGCAGCGTTGGGGGGGATCGGGCCCAAGAGACCCAGTACTTC.

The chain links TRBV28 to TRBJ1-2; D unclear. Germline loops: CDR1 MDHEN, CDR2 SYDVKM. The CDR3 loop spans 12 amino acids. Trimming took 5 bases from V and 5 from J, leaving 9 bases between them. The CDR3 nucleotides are TGTGCCAGCAGTCGCCAGATTTATGGCTACACCTTC. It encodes CASSRQIYGYTF.